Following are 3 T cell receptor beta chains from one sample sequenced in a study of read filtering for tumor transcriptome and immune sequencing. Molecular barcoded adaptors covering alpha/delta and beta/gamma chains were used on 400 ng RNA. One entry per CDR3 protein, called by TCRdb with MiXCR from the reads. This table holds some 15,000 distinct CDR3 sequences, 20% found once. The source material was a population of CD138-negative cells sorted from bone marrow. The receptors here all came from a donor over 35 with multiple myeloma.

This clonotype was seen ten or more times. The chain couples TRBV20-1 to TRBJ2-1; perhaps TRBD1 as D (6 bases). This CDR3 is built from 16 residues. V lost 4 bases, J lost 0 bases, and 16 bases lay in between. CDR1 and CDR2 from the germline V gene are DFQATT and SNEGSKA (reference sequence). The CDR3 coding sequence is TGCAGTGCTACCAACCTAAGGGGGAACTCCTACAATGAGCAGTTCTTC. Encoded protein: CSATNLRGNSYNEQFF.

The CDR3 protein is CASSSQETQYF. In nucleotides, the CDR3 is TGTGCCAGCAGCTCACAAGAGACCCAGTACTTC. The V call is TRBV7-2, the J call TRBJ2-5; D gene uncertain. Trimming removed 4 bases at V and 2 bases at J, with 2 bases between. Germline V gene lookup returns CDR1 SGHTA and CDR2 FQGNSA. The CDR3 extends over 11 amino acids.

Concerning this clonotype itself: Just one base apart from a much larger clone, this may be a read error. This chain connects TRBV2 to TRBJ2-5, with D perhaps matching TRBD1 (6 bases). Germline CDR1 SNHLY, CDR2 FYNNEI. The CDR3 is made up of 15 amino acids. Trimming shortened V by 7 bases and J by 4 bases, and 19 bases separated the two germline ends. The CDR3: CASTASGAAGETQYF. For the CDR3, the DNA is TGTGCCAGCACCGCGTCAGGGGCTGCAGGAGAGACCCAGTACTTC.